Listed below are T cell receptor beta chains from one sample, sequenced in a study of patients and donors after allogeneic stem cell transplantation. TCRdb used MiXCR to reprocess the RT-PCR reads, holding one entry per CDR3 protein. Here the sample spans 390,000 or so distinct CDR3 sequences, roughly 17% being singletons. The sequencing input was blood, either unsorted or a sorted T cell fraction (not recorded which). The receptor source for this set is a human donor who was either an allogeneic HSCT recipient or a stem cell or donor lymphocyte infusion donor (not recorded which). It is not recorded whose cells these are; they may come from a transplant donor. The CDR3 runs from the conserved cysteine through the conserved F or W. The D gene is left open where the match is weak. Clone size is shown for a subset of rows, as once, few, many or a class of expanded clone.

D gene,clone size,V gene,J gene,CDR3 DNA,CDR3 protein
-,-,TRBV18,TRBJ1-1,TGTGCCAGCTCACGCCAGGGTGGAAACACTGAAGCTTTCTTT,CASSRQGGNTEAFF
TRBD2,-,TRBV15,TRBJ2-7,TGTGCCACCAGCAGAGAAGCCAGCGGGAGGGCCGGATACGAGCAGTACTTC,CATSREASGRAGYEQYF
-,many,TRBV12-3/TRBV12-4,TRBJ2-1,TGTGCCAGCAGTTCTACCTCGACAGGATTCAATGAGCAGTTCTTC,CASSSTSTGFNEQFF
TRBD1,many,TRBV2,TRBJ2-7,TGTGCCAGCAGAGGGGACAGGGTCTTGGAGCAGTACTTC,CASRGDRVLEQYF
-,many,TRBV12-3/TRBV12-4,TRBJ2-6,TGTGCCAGCAGTTTTTCTCGGCCCTCTGGGGCCAACGTCCTGACTTTC,CASSFSRPSGANVLTF
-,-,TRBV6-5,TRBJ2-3,TGTGCCAGCAGTTACTCGCTGAGGAGGGAGACAGATACGCAGTATTTT,CASSYSLRRETDTQYF
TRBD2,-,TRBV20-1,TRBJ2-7,TGCAGTGCTAGAAGACTAGCGCCCACCTACGAGCAGTACTTC,CSARRLAPTYEQYF
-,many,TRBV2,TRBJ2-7,TGTGCCAGCAGTGAAGTTTTGGGCTCCTACGAGCAGTACTTC,CASSEVLGSYEQYF
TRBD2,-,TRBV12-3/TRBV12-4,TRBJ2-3,TGTGCCAGCAGCCCTTATTTTAGCGGGAGGGCCTGCACAGATACGCAGTATTTT,CASSPYFSGRACTDTQYF
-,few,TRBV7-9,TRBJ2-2,TGTGCCAGCAGCTTAGGAACAGGGCAAACCGGGGAGCTGTTTTTT,CASSLGTGQTGELFF
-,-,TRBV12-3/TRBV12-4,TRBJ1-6,TGTGCCACCACCACGGGTCCAGCTCCCCTCCACTTT,CATTTGPAPLHF
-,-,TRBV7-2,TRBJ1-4,TGTGCCAGCAGCTTAACGGCAGGCCTTAATGAAAAACTGTTTTTT,CASSLTAGLNEKLFF
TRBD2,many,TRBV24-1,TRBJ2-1,TGTGCCACCAGTGACCCGACTAGCGTCCATGAGCAGTTCTTC,CATSDPTSVHEQFF
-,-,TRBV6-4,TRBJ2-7,TGTGCCAGCAGCCGGGACGACGGGTACGAGCAGTACTTC,CASSRDDGYEQYF
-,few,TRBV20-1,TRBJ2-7,TGCAGTGCACAGGACCCGTACTCCTACGAGCAGTACTTC,CSAQDPYSYEQYF
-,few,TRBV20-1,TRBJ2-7,TGCAGTGCTAGGGCTAGCGGAAGGGGGTACGAGCAGTACTTC,CSARASGRGYEQYF
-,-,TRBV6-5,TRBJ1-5,TGTGCCAGCAGTTTAGTAGGAGGGACCCAGCATTTT,CASSLVGGTQHF
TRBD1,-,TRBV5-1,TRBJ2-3,TGCGCCAGCAGCTTGGAACAGGGGAAGGGTACAGATACGCAGTATTTT,CASSLEQGKGTDTQYF
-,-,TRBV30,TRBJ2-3,TGTGCCTGGACTGGGACCGCTGGGCCGGATACGCAGTATTTT,CAWTGTAGPDTQYF
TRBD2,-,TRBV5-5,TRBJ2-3,TGTGCCAGCAGCCCGATGGGCAGACTAGCGGGAGTCACAGATACGCAGTATTTT,CASSPMGRLAGVTDTQYF
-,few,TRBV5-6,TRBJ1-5,TGTGCCAGCAGCCTGCGGACAGTCTTAGGCTATCAGCCCCAGCATTTT,CASSLRTVLGYQPQHF
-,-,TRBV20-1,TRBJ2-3,TGCAGTGCTTCTCGACTAGTTGCAGATACGCAGTATTTT,CSASRLVADTQYF